The clone carrying this TCR beta chain showed up just once. These data originate in a study of blood T cell repertoires in COVID-19. Repertoires were generated with immunoSEQ multiplex PCR, while TCRdb's copy carries only in-frame clones and drops some. Of 350,000 to 400,000 clones listed, 89% are singletons. Trimming removed 6 bases at V and 8 bases at J, with 15 bases between. The CDR3 spans 13 residues. Germline CDR1 LNHDA, CDR2 SQIVND (reference sequence). Those who participated ranged in age from roughly 18 to 89 years and resided in around 22 US areas. The source is a woman in her 30s who had recovered from COVID-19. Sequenced sample: PBMCs or T cells enriched from blood (not recorded which). The chain links TRBV19 to TRBJ2-3; no firm D call. The DNA of the CDR3 is TGTGCCAGTAGGCCAAGAATTTGGAGTACGCAGTATTTT. It yields the protein CASRPRIWSTQYF.